This T cell receptor (beta chain) was found in a study of blood T cells in healthy people across ages. This clonotype appeared once. The antigen is undetermined. A second PCR of 7 to 11 cycles used a sample-barcoded 5' primer and a J-beta primer mix. Each CDR3 protein gets one entry after TCRdb re-called the 5' RACE reads with MiXCR. Among 1.5 million to 2 million distinct CDR3 sequences listed, roughly 30% were seen once. General study results and limits: Long-lived donors carried more naive CD4+ cells and greater diversity than aged donors. Not knowing donor CMV status may have confounded expanded clonotype changes.

The sequence derives from a woman in her 30s in good health. Sequenced material: blood.

The CDR3 loop is CASRPLDRGTEAFF. The CDR3 DNA sequence: TGTGCCAGCAGGCCCCTGGACAGAGGCACTGAAGCTTTCTTT. The chain joins TRBV6-5 to TRBJ1-1, with D possibly TRBD1 on 6 matching bases. This CDR3 is 14 amino acids long. V dropped 6 bases and J dropped 4 bases, with 15 bases sitting between them. From germline, CDR1 is MNHEY and CDR2 SVGAGI.